The clone carrying this T cell receptor beta chain was observed a handful of times. What it binds is not known. Trimming cost V 0 bases and J 7 bases, with 10 bases left between them. The germline gives CDR1 GTSNPN, CDR2 SVGIG (reference sequence). The CDR3 contains 14 residues. TCRdb reprocessed the RT-PCR reads with MiXCR, giving one entry per CDR3 protein. This repertoire shows hundreds of thousands of distinct CDR3 sequences, 9% to 15% found once; its top ten account for 7.8%. This specimen belongs to a study of response to subunit inactivated influenza vaccine. Points from the study as a whole: There was a suggestion from the authors that each seasonal influenza vaccination recruits few new T cells.

This sample comprised non-naive T cells sorted from PBMCs, obtained 14 to 15 days before vaccination. The TCR originated in a man aged 45-60 years who received an inactivated influenza vaccine. This chain links TRBV30 with TRBJ1-6, with D unclear. CDR3 bases: TGTGCCTGGAGTGTATCAATCCGAAATTCACCCCTCCACTTT. This codes for CAWSVSIRNSPLHF.